Each of the 15 T cell receptor beta chains below was sequenced from the same sample in a study of T cell responses to AZD1222 COVID-19 vaccine (TCRdb year 2021). Per the publication, the time point label means: baseline before first vaccination. The method was the immunoSEQ multiplex PCR assay. In TCRdb, the immuneACCESS table is reduced to in-frame sequences with V and J assigned. These tables do not hold every clone; where another copy was compared, an unresolved V gene accounts for under half, and the others remain unexplained. The table for this sample lists over 85,000 clones; roughly nine tenths of them were counted only once. The ten largest account for 12% of the sample. The source was peripheral blood, collected on day 0 of AZD1222 vaccination. These receptors came from an adult in good health.

The V gene is TRBV11-2, the J gene TRBJ2-1, with D perhaps TRBD2 (5 bases). The CDR3 extends over 14 amino acids. Between the trimmed V and J ends, which lost 1 base and 7 bases, there was a span of 11 bases. CDR1 is SGHAT and CDR2 is FQNNGV in the germline V gene. CDR3 amino acids: CASSLVIEGNEQFF. In nucleotides, the CDR3 is TGTGCCAGCAGCTTAGTTATAGAGGGTAATGAGCAGTTCTTC.

The CDR3 spells CASSYGDSPLHF. DNA of the CDR3: TGTGCCAGCAGCTACGGAGATTCACCCCTCCACTTT. The V gene is TRBV9, the J gene TRBJ1-6; no clear D gene. Between the trimmed V and J ends, which lost 4 bases and 8 bases, there was a span of 7 bases. Germline CDR1 and CDR2: SGDLS and YYNGEE. The CDR3 loop spans 12 amino acids.

This clone was counted a few times. In the same sample, other DNA sequences code for this CDR3. V gene TRBV5-1 combines with J gene TRBJ2-7; 7 bases align to TRBD2. V shed 3 bases and J 2 bases; nucleotides not matched to a gene: 2. The CDR3 totals 13 residues. Germline values: CDR1 SGHRS, CDR2 YFSETQ. CDR3 nucleotide sequence: TGCGCCAGCAGCTCGGGACTAACCTACGAGCAGTACTTC. This sequence encodes CASSSGLTYEQYF.

This chain joins TRBV2 and TRBJ2-1; 10 nucleotides match TRBD1. CDR1 is SNHLY and CDR2 is FYNNEI in the germline V gene. The CDR3 contains 14 residues. V shed 5 bases, J shed 10 bases, and the junction held 8 bases outside the gene matches. The DNA of the CDR3 is TGTGCCAGCAGTCGCGGACAGGGGGTGGGAGAGCAGTTCTTC. Translating gives CASSRGQGVGEQFF.

This chain connects TRBV7-2 to TRBJ1-1; D remains unclear. Per germline, CDR1 SGHTA and CDR2 FQGNSA. The CDR3 runs to 15 residues. Trimming stripped 1 base from V and 4 bases from J, with 13 bases between. In DNA, the CDR3 is TGTGCCAGCAGCTTAGAACCGGGCAGAACCACTGAAGCTTTCTTT. This codes for CASSLEPGRTTEAFF.

The CDR3 region has the DNA TGTGCCAGCAGTTGGGACAGAGCCAATTCACCCCTCCACTTT. It codes for CASSWDRANSPLHF. The chain recombines TRBV27 with TRBJ1-6; TRBD1 agrees at 7 bases. There are 14 residues in the CDR3. Trimming cost V 4 bases and J 7 bases; bases outside gene matches: 4. In germline, CDR1 is MNHEY, CDR2 SMNVEV (reference sequence).

For this clone: The same CDR3 can be traced to other DNA sequences in this sample. V gene TRBV5-1 combines with J gene TRBJ1-4; 8 bases fit TRBD1. The CDR3 is 14 residues long. The germline V gene encodes CDR1 SGHRS and CDR2 YFSETQ. V shed 3 bases, J shed 8 bases, and the junction held 6 bases outside the gene matches. CDR3 region: CASSSGQGGEKLFF. DNA of the CDR3: TGCGCCAGCAGCTCTGGACAGGGAGGCGAAAAACTGTTTTTT.

The V gene is TRBV13, the J gene TRBJ2-7; the D is unclear. Germline V lookup: CDR1 PRHDT, CDR2 FYEKMQ (reference sequence). Trimming took off 5 bases at V and 4 bases at J, with 6 bases between the two ends. This CDR3 has 11 amino acids. The CDR3 is CASSLGYEQYF. DNA of the CDR3: TGTGCCAGCAGCCTCGGATACGAGCAGTACTTC.

The V and J genes are TRBV11-2 and TRBJ1-2, with 7 bases lining up with TRBD1. The V segment lost 5 bases and the J segment 5 bases; nucleotides outside the gene matches: 14. Germline V gene data show CDR1 as SGHAT and CDR2 as FQNNGV. The length of the CDR3 is 16 residues. The CDR3 spells CASSAQQQGPGYGYTF. In nucleotides, the CDR3 is TGTGCCAGCAGCGCCCAGCAACAGGGGCCTGGGTATGGCTACACCTTC.

The CDR3 sequence is CASIETGASNGYTF. CDR3 DNA: TGTGCCAGCATAGAGACAGGGGCATCCAATGGCTACACCTTC. The J gene is TRBJ1-2, the V gene TRBV2, with 8 bases matching TRBD1. The germline V gene encodes CDR1 SNHLY and CDR2 FYNNEI. V lost 7 bases and J lost 6; bases outside the gene matches: 10. The CDR3 runs 14 residues.

The genes are TRBV3-1 (or the pseudogene TRBV3-2) and TRBJ1-1; D is undetermined. This CDR3 region has 11 residues. Germline assignment: CDR1 LGHDT and CDR2 YNNKEL (reference sequence). Trimming removed 1 base from V and 11 bases from J, with 8 bases in between. CDR3 sequence (DNA): TGTGCCAGCAGCCAAGGCCCCGACGCTTTCTTT. Encoded protein: CASSQGPDAFF.

V usage is TRBV7-3 and J usage is TRBJ1-2, with D perhaps matching TRBD1 (6 bases). Germline V CDR1 and CDR2: SGHTA, FQGTGA. The CDR3 consists of 16 residues. With 3 bases removed from V and 3 bases from J, the gap between germline ends came to 17 bases. CDR3 bases: TGTGCCAGCAGCTTTGTACAGGGCAAAGGGGACTATGGCTACACCTTC. Translating gives CASSFVQGKGDYGYTF.

This clone was seen once. The V gene is TRBV10-3, the J gene TRBJ1-5; D ambiguous. The CDR3 is 13 residues long. CDR1 is ENHRY, CDR2 SYGVKD, per germline. V gave up 5 bases and J gave up 0 bases, with 5 bases separating them. CDR3 sequence (DNA): TGTGCCATCAGTAGGAGTAGCAATCAGCCCCAGCATTTT. This sequence encodes CAISRSSNQPQHF.

The chain combines TRBV15 with TRBJ1-3, with D uncertain. The CDR3 is 16 residues long. V lost 5 bases and J 0 bases, leaving 14 bases between the germline ends. Germline CDR1 LNHNV, CDR2 YYDKDF (reference sequence). The CDR3 DNA sequence: TGTGCCACCAGCTACCAACCAGGCTTCTCTGGAAACACCATATATTTT. Its protein product is CATSYQPGFSGNTIYF.

This chain uses TRBV12-3 or TRBV12-4 with TRBJ1-2; 7 bases match TRBD1. With 6 bases clipped from V and 5 bases from J, the junction kept 3 bases outside the gene matches. CDR3 length: 12 residues. The DNA for the CDR3 is TGTGCCAGCAGGGGGACAGCTTATGGCTACACCTTC. It is translated as CASRGTAYGYTF.